Each of the 32 T cell receptor beta chains below was sequenced from the same sample in a study of type 1 and type 2 diabetes patients. Amplification started from genomic DNA. Amplification of the beta chain CDR3 used 30 forward and 13 reverse multiplex primers. In TCRdb, the multiplex PCR reads were re-called with MiXCR into one record per CDR3 protein. In the table there are a few hundred thousand distinct CDR3 sequences, approximately 50% of which are singletons. The source material was peripheral blood mononuclear cells (PBMCs). The receptor set was obtained from a man aged 18 to 30 with type 2 diabetes.

The rearrangement uses TRBV20-1 and TRBJ1-2, with D maybe TRBD1 (5 bases). There are 12 residues in the CDR3. Looked up from germline, CDR1 is DFQATT and CDR2 is SNEGSKA (reference sequence). Trimming took off 5 bases at V and 4 bases at J, with 11 bases between the two ends. CDR3 residues: CSAEDRRYGYTF. The CDR3 DNA sequence: TGCAGTGCTGAAGACAGACGCTATGGCTACACCTTC.

A word on this clonotype: A read error may account for a junction end that differs from germline. The chain is built from TRBV12-3 or TRBV12-4 and TRBJ2-1; TRBD1 matches 7 bases. The CDR3 sequence is 13 residues long. CDR3 sequence: CATSGSRGTEQFF. The CDR3 DNA reads TGTGCCACCAGTGGATCCAGGGGGACTGAGCAGTTCTTC.

CDR3 nucleotide sequence: TGTGCCTGGAGATTACACTACGAGCAGTACTTC. This gives the protein CAWRLHYEQYF. V and J are TRBV30 and TRBJ2-7; D ambiguous. In germline, CDR1 is GTSNPN, CDR2 SVGIG (reference sequence). The CDR3 loop spans 11 amino acids. Trimming pared 3 bases from V and 3 bases from J, leaving 6 bases between. The full variable domain, in which reference TRBV30 and TRBJ2-7 provide the parts outside the CDR3, is SQTIHQWPATLVQPVGSPLSLECTVEGTSNPNLYWYRQAAGRGLQLLFYSVGIGQISSEVPQNLSASRPQDRQFILSSKKLLLSDSGFYLCAWRLHYEQYFGPGTRLTVT.

This clonotype was recorded a few times. This chain uses TRBV25-1 with TRBJ2-5; D is possibly TRBD2 (6 bases). Germline V CDR1 and CDR2: MGHDK, SYGVNS. Trimming shortened V by 3 bases and J by 5 bases, and 13 bases separated the two germline ends. CDR3 size: 14 residues. The chain's CDR3 is CASSESRLAETQYF. For the CDR3, the DNA is TGTGCCAGCAGTGAGTCGCGGCTAGCGGAGACCCAGTACTTC.

This clonotype has ten or more counts. The J gene is TRBJ2-7, the V gene TRBV7-6; the D is unclear. CDR3 length: 13 amino acids. V was pared by 1 base and J by 4 bases, with 8 bases between. The germline gives CDR1 SGHVS, CDR2 FNYEAQ. Here the CDR3 reads CASSLEVNYEQYF. The CDR3 DNA follows: TGTGCCAGCAGCTTAGAAGTTAATTACGAGCAGTACTTC.

This clonotype was picked up one time. Being one base from a much bigger clone, this may be a read error. The chain carries TRBV15 and TRBJ2-5, with D maybe TRBD1 (5 bases). This CDR3 comprises 15 residues. Germline-derived CDR1 and CDR2 are LNHNV and YYDKDF (reference sequence). The DNA for the CDR3 is TGTGCCACCAACAGAGATCGCGCAGGGATCGAGACCCAGTACTTC. Encoded protein: CATNRDRAGIETQYF.

Many counts were recorded for this clonotype. The rearrangement uses TRBV7-6 and TRBJ1-6, with D perhaps matching TRBD1 (6 bases). Trimming removed 4 bases at V and 5 bases at J, with 15 bases between. This CDR3 spans 16 amino acids. Germline CDR1 is SGHVS and CDR2 is FNYEAQ. Here the CDR3 DNA reads TGTGCCAGCAGCTCGGAACCGGGACACAATAATTCACCCCTCCACTTT. Translating it yields CASSSEPGHNNSPLHF.

The V call is TRBV19, the J call TRBJ2-3; 7 nucleotides line up with TRBD2. The CDR3 contains 14 residues. Trimming removed 6 bases from V and 4 bases from J; junction bases left unmatched: 7. CDR1 is LNHDA, CDR2 SQIVND, per germline (reference sequence). CDR3 in amino acids: CASRGGSSADTQYF. In DNA, the CDR3 is TGTGCCAGTAGGGGGGGGTCCAGCGCAGATACGCAGTATTTT. The full variable domain, with the rest looked up from reference TRBV19 and TRBJ2-3, is DGGITQSPKYLFRKEGQNVTLSCEQNLNHDAMYWYRQDPGQGLRLIYYSQIVNDFQKGDIAEGYSVSREKKESFPLTVTSAQKNPTAFYLCASRGGSSADTQYFGPGTRLTVL.

Notes on this clonotype: One junction end disagrees with the germline gene, perhaps due to a read error. The J gene is TRBJ2-5, the V gene TRBV15; no definite D call. Germline V CDR1 and CDR2: LNHNV, YYDKDF (reference sequence). This CDR3 is built from 16 residues. CDR3 sequence (DNA): TGTGCCACCAGCAGAGGTCGTAAGGACCCACAAGAGGCCCAGTACTTC. It encodes CATSRGRKDPQEAQYF.

This clonotype appeared many times. The V call is TRBV7-2, the J call TRBJ2-5; no clear D. In germline, CDR1 is SGHTA, CDR2 FQGNSA. With 1 base removed from V and 1 base from J, the gap between germline ends came to 7 bases. This CDR3 is built from 14 residues. In nucleotides, the CDR3 is TGTGCCAGCAGCTTAGTCAGTTCCCAAGAGACCCAGTACTTC. Translation gives CASSLVSSQETQYF.

J is TRBJ2-7 and V is TRBV7-2; TRBD2 aligns across 7 bases. The germline gives CDR1 SGHTA, CDR2 FQGNSA. The CDR3 runs to 16 residues. V shed 1 base and J 7 bases; nucleotides not matched to a gene: 13. CDR3 DNA sequence: TGTGCCAGCAGCTTAGTCTCGGGGGGAACCCGGGGGGAGCAGTACTTC. It is translated as CASSLVSGGTRGEQYF. Together with reference TRBV7-2 and TRBJ2-7, the CDR3 gives the full variable domain: GAGVSQSPSNKVTEKGKDVELRCDPISGHTALYWYRQSLGQGLEFLIYFQGNSAPDKSGLPSDRFSAERTGGSVSTLTIQRTQQEDSAVYLCASSLVSGGTRGEQYFGPGTRLTVT.

This clonotype has a count of ten or more. The CDR3 DNA follows: TGTGCTAGTGGCCTAGGGCAGGGCGAAGCTTTCTTT. As protein: CASGLGQGEAFF. The V gene is TRBV12-5, the J gene TRBJ1-1; D is perhaps TRBD1 (5 bases). The length of the CDR3 is 12 residues. Germline loops: CDR1 LGHNT, CDR2 FRNRAP. V was shortened by 6 bases and J by 8 bases, with 13 bases between the two germline ends.

The table lists this clonotype with a few counts. The rearrangement uses TRBV5-1 and TRBJ1-2; the D is unclear. Trimming cost V 2 bases and J 6 bases, with 14 bases left between them. This CDR3 contains 14 residues. From germline, CDR1 is SGHRS and CDR2 YFSETQ. CDR3 bases: TGCGCCAGCAGCTTTTTAGTAGGCGAGGATGGCTACACCTTC. This sequence encodes CASSFLVGEDGYTF. Full variable domain (missing parts from reference TRBV5-1 and TRBJ1-2): KAGVTQTPRYLIKTRGQQVTLSCSPISGHRSVSWYQQTPGQGLQFLFEYFSETQRNKGNFPGRFSGRQFSNSRSEMNVSTLELGDSALYLCASSFLVGEDGYTFGSGTRLTVV.

This clonotype was observed once. This chain links TRBV6-1 with TRBJ2-1, with D uncertain. CDR1 is MNHNS, CDR2 SASEGT, per germline. The V and J ends lost 8 bases and 9 bases respectively, with 14 bases between them. The CDR3 contains 12 residues. CDR3 in amino acids: CASLSIRAEQFF. CDR3 sequence (DNA): TGTGCCAGCCTAAGTATTAGGGCTGAGCAGTTCTTC.

This clonotype was picked up a small number of times. This chain joins TRBV30 and TRBJ1-1; maybe TRBD1 (5 bases). This CDR3 is built from 13 residues. Deletions cut 7 bases from V and 4 bases from J, with 16 bases between. Germline V gene sequence: CDR1 GTSNPN, CDR2 SVGIG (reference sequence). CDR3 sequence: CASPGGWGTEAFF. CDR3 sequence (DNA): TGTGCCTCCCCTGGGGGTTGGGGCACTGAAGCTTTCTTT. Complete variable domain (other parts from reference TRBV30 and TRBJ1-1): SQTIHQWPATLVQPVGSPLSLECTVEGTSNPNLYWYRQAAGRGLQLLFYSVGIGQISSEVPQNLSASRPQDRQFILSSKKLLLSDSGFYLCASPGGWGTEAFFGQGTRLTVV.

This clonotype has only a few counts. The rearrangement links TRBV11-2 to TRBJ2-7; D ambiguous. Germline V gene lookup returns CDR1 SGHAT and CDR2 FQNNGV. The V end was cut by 1 base, the J end by 6 bases, with 10 bases between. CDR3 size: 13 residues. CDR3 in DNA: TGTGCCAGCAGCTTAGGTCGCAGGCGCGAGCAGTACTTC. It encodes CASSLGRRREQYF.

This clonotype was seen a few times. The gene calls are TRBV7-2 and TRBJ1-1; 9 nucleotides match TRBD1. Germline V lookup: CDR1 SGHTA, CDR2 FQGNSA. Losses at the gene ends were 4 bases for V and 1 base for J; bases not matched to a gene: 7. The CDR3 loop spans 16 amino acids. The CDR3 spells CASSSQQGASNTEAFF. Written as DNA, the CDR3 is TGTGCCAGCAGCTCACAACAGGGGGCTTCGAACACTGAAGCTTTCTTT.

A single count supports this clonotype. The chain has TRBV15 and TRBJ2-3, with D possibly TRBD2 on 6 matching bases. Trimming took off 1 base at V and 6 bases at J, with 20 bases between the two ends. Per germline, CDR1 LNHNV and CDR2 YYDKDF (reference sequence). The CDR3 contains 17 residues. CDR3 protein: CATSRVRKGRPADTQYF. The CDR3 nucleotides read TGTGCCACCAGCAGAGTTCGTAAGGGGAGGCCGGCCGATACGCAGTATTTT.

This clonotype turned up a few times. The chain links TRBV11-2 to TRBJ2-5, with 8 nucleotides matching TRBD1. This CDR3 region has 15 residues. Germline trimming cut 3 bases from V and 7 bases from J; bases unmatched to any gene: 10. Germline V CDR1 and CDR2: SGHAT, FQNNGV. The CDR3 sequence is CASSLLRGQAGTQYF. DNA of the CDR3: TGTGCCAGCAGCTTGCTAAGGGGACAGGCGGGGACCCAGTACTTC.

V gene TRBV2 combines with J gene TRBJ1-5; a possible D gene is TRBD1 (6 bases). Germline V gene data show CDR1 as SNHLY and CDR2 as FYNNEI. CDR3 size: 14 residues. V was clipped by 5 bases and J by 4 bases, with 12 bases between them. The CDR3 is CASSSDRSNQPQHF. The CDR3 DNA is TGTGCCAGCAGTTCTGACAGGTCGAATCAGCCCCAGCATTTT.

The chain couples TRBV6-6 to TRBJ2-5; 13 bases fit TRBD2. With the DNA end fitting TRBJ2-1 better, the J assignment may be wrong. In germline, CDR1 is MNHNY, CDR2 SVGAGI (reference sequence). The length of the CDR3 is 15 residues. This CDR3 is CASSLRTSGSGEQFF. In nucleotides, the CDR3 is TGTGCCAGCAGTCTCAGGACTAGCGGGAGTGGTGAGCAGTTCTTC.

V is TRBV28 and J is TRBJ1-5; D is unclear. CDR1 is MDHEN and CDR2 is SYDVKM in the germline V gene. V dropped 4 bases and J dropped 7 bases, with 11 bases sitting between them. CDR3 size: 13 residues. The chain's CDR3 is CASSYTREQPQHF. DNA for the CDR3: TGTGCCAGCAGTTATACTAGGGAGCAGCCCCAGCATTTT.

This clonotype was observed a handful of times. This chain uses TRBV29-1 with TRBJ1-2, with 9 positions matching TRBD1. Germline loops: CDR1 SQVTM, CDR2 ANQGSEA. The CDR3 consists of 12 residues. After removal of 7 bases from V and 6 bases from J, the junction contained 6 bases not matched to a gene. The CDR3 sequence is CSGLQGAHGYTF. As DNA, the CDR3 is TGCAGCGGCCTACAGGGGGCGCATGGCTACACCTTC.

The chain recombines TRBV18 with TRBJ1-2, with a tentative D call TRBD1 (5 bases). The CDR3 is 13 residues long. With 2 bases removed from V and 3 bases from J, the gap between germline ends came to 7 bases. The germline gives CDR1 KGHSH, CDR2 LQKENI. CDR3 sequence reads: CASSPGAHYGYTF. The CDR3 region has the DNA TGTGCCAGCTCACCAGGGGCTCACTATGGCTACACCTTC.

J is TRBJ2-5 and V is TRBV7-2; D tentatively reads TRBD1 or TRBD2 (6 bases each). The length of the CDR3 is 14 residues. Trimming took 5 bases from V and 7 from J, leaving 17 bases between them. Germline V lookup: CDR1 SGHTA, CDR2 FQGNSA. The CDR3 sequence is CASSQMGGAGTQYF. The DNA of the CDR3 is TGTGCCAGCAGCCAAATGGGGGGCGCGGGGACCCAGTACTTC. Based on the CDR3 plus reference TRBV7-2 and TRBJ2-5, the full variable domain is GAGVSQSPSNKVTEKGKDVELRCDPISGHTALYWYRQSLGQGLEFLIYFQGNSAPDKSGLPSDRFSAERTGGSVSTLTIQRTQQEDSAVYLCASSQMGGAGTQYFGPGTRLLVL.

V is TRBV20-1 and J is TRBJ1-2, with TRBD1 matching over 8 bases. The length of the CDR3 is 13 residues. In germline, CDR1 is DFQATT, CDR2 SNEGSKA (reference sequence). With 4 bases clipped from V and 6 bases from J, the junction kept 7 bases outside the gene matches. CDR3 loop: CSAIQDREDGYTF. The CDR3 nucleotides are TGCAGTGCTATACAGGACAGGGAGGATGGCTACACCTTC.

J is TRBJ2-4 and V is TRBV2; D perhaps matches TRBD1 (6 bases). The CDR3 length is 14 residues. Trimming cost V 3 bases and J 5 bases, with 11 bases left between them. Germline V CDR1 and CDR2: SNHLY, FYNNEI. The CDR3: CASSDYRDENIQYF. The CDR3 coding sequence is TGTGCCAGCAGTGATTACAGGGATGAAAACATTCAGTACTTC.

The J gene is TRBJ1-6, the V gene TRBV28, with 10 bases matching TRBD1. CDR3 size: 14 residues. V shed 8 bases, J shed 7 bases, and the junction held 5 bases outside the gene matches. The germline CDR1 and CDR2 sequences are MDHEN and SYDVKM. The DNA for the CDR3 is TGTGCCAGCGCGGACAGGGGGAGCAATTCACCCCTCCACTTT. This translates into CASADRGSNSPLHF.

This clonotype occurred many times. The chain joins TRBV19 to TRBJ1-2; no clear D. The CDR3 covers 13 residues. Germline-derived CDR1 and CDR2 are LNHDA and SQIVND (reference sequence). V gave up 7 bases and J gave up 2 bases, with 11 bases separating them. The CDR3 is CASMRNGNYGYTF. Here the CDR3 DNA reads TGTGCCAGTATGAGGAACGGGAACTATGGCTACACCTTC.

This chain connects TRBV6-2 or TRBV6-3 to TRBJ1-1; 11 bases line up with TRBD1. The CDR3 has 17 amino acids. The J segment lost 6 bases and the V segment lost 1 base, leaving 10 bases of the junction unmatched. Germline CDR1 MNHEY, CDR2 SVGEGT. The DNA for the CDR3 is TGTGCCAGCAGTTACTTACCGGGACAGGGGGGGCGTGCTGAAGCTTTCTTT. Its protein is CASSYLPGQGGRAEAFF.

The chain combines TRBV29-1 with TRBJ2-5; perhaps TRBD2 as D (7 bases). CDR1 is SQVTM and CDR2 is ANQGSEA in the germline V gene. The CDR3 has 13 residues. With 3 bases removed from V and 4 bases from J, the gap between germline ends came to 12 bases. In DNA, the CDR3 is TGCAGCGTTGAGAGGGGGGGGGGAGAGACCCAGTACTTC. Protein sequence: CSVERGGGETQYF.

For this clonotype: An end of the junction does not agree with germline; a read error may underlie this. This rearrangement joins TRBV7-2 to TRBJ2-3; D is tentatively TRBD1 or TRBD2 (5 bases each). Germline V lookup: CDR1 SGHTA, CDR2 FQGNSA. This CDR3 is built from 16 residues. CDR3 amino acids: CASSQDSGRDPHTQYF. CDR3 nucleotides: TGCGCCAGCAGCCAAGATTCGGGACGCGATCCGCATACGCAGTATTTT.